The clone carrying this T cell receptor beta chain was seen a single time. Using two-round multiplex PCR, the authors amplified TCR beta CDR3 from genomic DNA. For every TRBV and TRBJ gene, a specific primer was used in first-round PCR. TCRdb reprocessed the multiplex PCR reads with MiXCR, giving one entry per CDR3 protein. The sample records roughly 18,000 distinct CDR3 sequences, about 40% being singletons. The data originate from a study of prognosis after radiotherapy for stage I lung cancer. At the level of the study: Therapy that ran concurrently with stereotactic body radiotherapy was given to no patient.

The CDR3 contains 15 residues. V dropped 6 bases and J dropped 3; count of bases not matched to a gene: 6. The V gene's germline CDR1 is MNHNS and CDR2 SASEGT. The chain links TRBV6-1 to TRBJ2-1; 9 bases fit TRBD2. The receptor was isolated from a donor of 50 years or more with non-small cell lung cancer. The starting material was PBMCs, obtained before or after stereotactic body radiation therapy (not recorded which). The CDR3 nucleotides read TGTGCCAGCAGGCCTAGCGGGGTAGGCTACAATGAGCAGTTCTTC. This sequence encodes CASRPSGVGYNEQFF.